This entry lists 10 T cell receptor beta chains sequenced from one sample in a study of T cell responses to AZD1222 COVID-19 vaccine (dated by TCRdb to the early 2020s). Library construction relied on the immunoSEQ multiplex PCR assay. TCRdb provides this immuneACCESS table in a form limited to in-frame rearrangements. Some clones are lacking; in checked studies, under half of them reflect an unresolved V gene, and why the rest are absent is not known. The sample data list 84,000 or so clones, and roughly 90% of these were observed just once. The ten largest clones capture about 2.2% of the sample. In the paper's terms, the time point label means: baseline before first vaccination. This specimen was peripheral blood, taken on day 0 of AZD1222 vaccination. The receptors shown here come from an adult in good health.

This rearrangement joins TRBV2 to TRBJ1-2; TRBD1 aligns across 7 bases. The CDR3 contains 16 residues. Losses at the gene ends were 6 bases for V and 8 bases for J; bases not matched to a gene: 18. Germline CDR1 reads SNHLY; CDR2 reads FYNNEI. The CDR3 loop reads CASSPDRQPGLLGYTF. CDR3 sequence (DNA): TGTGCCAGCAGCCCGGACAGGCAGCCAGGGTTGTTGGGCTACACCTTC.

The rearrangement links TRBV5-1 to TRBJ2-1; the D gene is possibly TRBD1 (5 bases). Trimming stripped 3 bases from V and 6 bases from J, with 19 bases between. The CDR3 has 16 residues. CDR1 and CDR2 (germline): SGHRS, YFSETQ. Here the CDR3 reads CASSSYSGMSGNEQFF. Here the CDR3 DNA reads TGCGCCAGCAGCTCGTACTCAGGGATGTCCGGCAATGAGCAGTTCTTC.

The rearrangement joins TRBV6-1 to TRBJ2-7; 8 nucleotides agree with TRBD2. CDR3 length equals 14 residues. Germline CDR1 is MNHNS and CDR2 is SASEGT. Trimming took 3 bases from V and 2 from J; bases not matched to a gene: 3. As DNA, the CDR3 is TGTGCCAGCAGTGATACGGGGGGGCCCTACGAGCAGTACTTC. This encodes CASSDTGGPYEQYF.

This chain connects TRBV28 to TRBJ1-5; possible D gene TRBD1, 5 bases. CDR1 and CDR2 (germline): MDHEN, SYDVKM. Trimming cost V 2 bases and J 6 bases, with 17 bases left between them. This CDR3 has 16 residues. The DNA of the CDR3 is TGTGCCAGCAGTTTAAGGGGCCAGGGTCTTTTTCAGCCCCAGCATTTT. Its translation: CASSLRGQGLFQPQHF.

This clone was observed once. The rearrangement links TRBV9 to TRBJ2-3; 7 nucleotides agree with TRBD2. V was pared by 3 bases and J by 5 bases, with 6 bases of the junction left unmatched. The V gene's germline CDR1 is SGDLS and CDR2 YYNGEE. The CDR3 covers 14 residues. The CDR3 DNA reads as TGTGCCAGCAGCGCGGGGGGAGCCAGAGATACGCAGTATTTT. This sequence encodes CASSAGGARDTQYF.

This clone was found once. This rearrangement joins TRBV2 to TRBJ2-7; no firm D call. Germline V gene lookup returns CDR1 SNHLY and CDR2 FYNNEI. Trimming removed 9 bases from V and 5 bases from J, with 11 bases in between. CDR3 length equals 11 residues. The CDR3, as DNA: TGTGCCAGTGCCATGTTCCACGAGCAGTACTTC. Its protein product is CASAMFHEQYF.

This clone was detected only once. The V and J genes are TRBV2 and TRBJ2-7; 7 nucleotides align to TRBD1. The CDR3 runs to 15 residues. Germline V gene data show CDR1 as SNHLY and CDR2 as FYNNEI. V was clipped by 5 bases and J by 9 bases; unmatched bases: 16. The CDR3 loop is CASSSNRGRTGLQYF. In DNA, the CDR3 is TGTGCCAGCAGTTCCAACAGGGGCCGTACGGGTCTGCAGTACTTC.

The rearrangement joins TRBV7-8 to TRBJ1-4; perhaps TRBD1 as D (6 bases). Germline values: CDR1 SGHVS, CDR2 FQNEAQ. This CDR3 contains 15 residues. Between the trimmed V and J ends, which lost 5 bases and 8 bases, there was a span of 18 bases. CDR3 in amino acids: CASSRDGQSREKLFF. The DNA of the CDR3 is TGTGCCAGCAGCCGAGATGGACAGTCTCGGGAAAAACTGTTTTTT. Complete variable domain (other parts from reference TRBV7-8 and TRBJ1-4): GAGVSQSPRYKVAKRGQDVALRCDPISGHVSLFWYQQALGQGPEFLTYFQNEAQLDKSGLPSDRFFAERPEGSVSTLKIQRTQQEDSAVYLCASSRDGQSREKLFFGSGTQLSVL.

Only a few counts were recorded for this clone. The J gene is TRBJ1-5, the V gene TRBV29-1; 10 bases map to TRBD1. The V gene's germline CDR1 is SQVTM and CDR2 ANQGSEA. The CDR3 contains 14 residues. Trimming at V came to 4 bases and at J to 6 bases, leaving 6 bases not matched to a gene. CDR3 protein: CSVAGDRGSQPQHF. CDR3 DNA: TGCAGCGTTGCGGGGGACAGGGGTTCTCAGCCCCAGCATTTT.

CDR3 residues: CASSFAGLRGYTF. DNA of the CDR3: TGTGCCAGCAGTTTCGCAGGGCTACGTGGCTACACCTTC. The chain carries TRBV27 and TRBJ1-2, with D possibly TRBD1 on 5 matching bases. This CDR3 spans 13 amino acids. The germline V gene encodes CDR1 MNHEY and CDR2 SMNVEV (reference sequence). The V and J ends lost 3 bases and 7 bases respectively, with 12 bases between them.